The next 23 T cell receptor beta chains were all read from a single sample in a study of blood T cell repertoires in COVID-19. Generated by immunoSEQ multiplex PCR, the TCRdb table keeps only in-frame clones and is missing some. The sample has about 200,000 clones, 85% to 95% seen once. The sequencing sample was made of peripheral blood. Every receptor here comes from a man aged 25-45 years with COVID-19, enrolled during active disease.

V is TRBV29-1 and J is TRBJ2-7; 9 positions match TRBD1. V was clipped by 7 bases and J by 6 bases; unmatched bases: 4. The CDR3 totals 11 residues. Germline CDR1 reads SQVTM; CDR2 reads ANQGSEA. CDR3: CSAGQGFEQYF. For the CDR3, the DNA is TGCAGCGCCGGACAGGGGTTCGAGCAGTACTTC.

The J gene is TRBJ1-2, the V gene TRBV9; TRBD1 is a possible D gene (6 bases). The CDR3 extends over 15 amino acids. The V and J ends lost 0 bases and 4 bases respectively, with 13 bases between them. Germline CDR1 reads SGDLS; CDR2 reads YYNGEE. The CDR3 region is CASSVAPQGAYGYTF. The DNA for the CDR3 is TGTGCCAGCAGCGTAGCCCCACAGGGAGCCTATGGCTACACCTTC.

The chain has TRBV4-1 and TRBJ1-3, with D possibly TRBD1 on 5 matching bases. CDR1 and CDR2 from the germline V gene are MGHRA and YSYEKL. This CDR3 has 14 amino acids. V was shortened by 2 bases and J by 7 bases, with 12 bases between the two germline ends. CDR3 amino acids: CASSQLLGLNTIYF. The CDR3, as DNA: TGCGCCAGCAGCCAACTCCTGGGGCTGAACACCATATATTTT.

The chain joins TRBV27 to TRBJ2-4; 7 nucleotides agree with TRBD2. Germline CDR1 is MNHEY and CDR2 is SMNVEV (reference sequence). V dropped 2 bases and J dropped 3; count of bases not matched to a gene: 4. CDR3 length: 15 amino acids. Here the CDR3 reads CASSLRPGGKNIQYF. In DNA, the CDR3 is TGTGCCAGCAGTTTAAGACCGGGAGGCAAAAACATTCAGTACTTC.

CDR3 amino acids: CASSEDGIPNYGYTF. CDR3 nucleotides: TGTGCCAGCAGTGAAGACGGGATACCTAACTATGGCTACACCTTC. V usage is TRBV6-1 and J usage is TRBJ1-2, with D unclear. Germline V gives CDR1 MNHNS, CDR2 SASEGT. The V and J ends lost 1 base and 0 bases respectively, with 9 bases between them. The CDR3 is 15 amino acids.

This chain connects TRBV9 to TRBJ1-1; TRBD1 agrees at 8 bases. CDR3 length: 15 amino acids. The germline CDR1 and CDR2 sequences are SGDLS and YYNGEE. Trimming at V came to 4 bases and at J to 4 bases, leaving 9 bases not matched to a gene. This chain's CDR3 is CASSPRTGRATEAFF. The CDR3 bases are TGTGCCAGCAGCCCGAGGACAGGGAGGGCCACTGAAGCTTTCTTT.

This chain links TRBV7-9 with TRBJ1-5; a possible D gene is TRBD1 (5 bases). The CDR3 covers 15 residues. The germline V gene encodes CDR1 SEHNR and CDR2 FQNEAQ (reference sequence). The V end was cut by 3 bases, the J end by 4 bases, with 13 bases between. The CDR3 sequence is CASSLGGTLNQPQHF. The CDR3 nucleotides are TGTGCCAGCAGCTTGGGAGGGACCCTAAATCAGCCCCAGCATTTT.

This clone is a singleton in its sample. This chain uses TRBV11-1 with TRBJ1-6; 8 bases map to TRBD1. Per germline, CDR1 SGHAT and CDR2 FQDESV (reference sequence). The V and J ends lost 1 base and 9 bases, in that order; junction bases with no gene match: 5. The CDR3 totals 15 residues. The CDR3 sequence: CASSLEQGDSSPLHF. CDR3 nucleotide sequence: TGTGCCAGCAGCTTAGAACAGGGGGATTCTTCACCCCTCCACTTT.

The chain has TRBV5-4 and TRBJ2-7, with 7 bases lining up with TRBD1. V trimming: 4 bases; J trimming: 4 bases; junction bases outside the gene matches: 8. Germline values: CDR1 SGHNT, CDR2 YYREEE (reference sequence). The CDR3 is 14 amino acids. The CDR3 DNA follows: TGTGCCAGCAGCGCCAGACAGGGTGATTACGAGCAGTACTTC. The encoded protein is CASSARQGDYEQYF.

This clone was recorded once. The chain uses TRBV12-3 or TRBV12-4 and TRBJ2-1; D may be TRBD2 (7 bases). The CDR3 is 12 amino acids. V was trimmed by 8 bases and J by 15 bases, leaving 20 bases between them. CDR3: CASSHGGQPLFF. As DNA, the CDR3 is TGTGCCAGCTCCCACGGGGGGCAGCCGCTGTTCTTC.

The chain recombines TRBV27 with TRBJ2-7; possibly TRBD2 for D (6 bases). Trimming took 3 bases from V and 2 from J, leaving 8 bases between them. In germline, CDR1 is MNHEY, CDR2 SMNVEV (reference sequence). This CDR3 has 13 residues. The CDR3 region has the DNA TGTGCCAGCAGTTTTGGCGGGACCTACGAGCAGTACTTC. This translates into CASSFGGTYEQYF.

The chain joins TRBV30 to TRBJ1-2; 8 bases agree with TRBD1. The ends lost 5 bases at V and 4 bases at J; junction bases unmatched: 3. Germline V CDR1 and CDR2: GTSNPN, SVGIG (reference sequence). The CDR3 runs to 12 residues. In DNA form, the CDR3 reads TGTGCCTGGGACAGGGGCGTCTATGGCTACACCTTC. This codes for CAWDRGVYGYTF.

The rearrangement joins TRBV5-1 to TRBJ2-7, with a possible D match to TRBD1 (6 bases). V lost 3 bases, J lost 4 bases, and 14 bases lay in between. The CDR3 is 14 residues long. The germline V gene has CDR1 SGHRS and CDR2 YFSETQ. The CDR3 here is CASSSRGNGYEQYF. CDR3 DNA: TGCGCCAGCAGCTCGAGGGGGAATGGATACGAGCAGTACTTC.

This clone has just one count. V usage is TRBV28 and J usage is TRBJ1-4; TRBD1 aligns across 7 bases. Unmatched junction bases numbered 11, after V lost 8 bases and J lost 8 bases. CDR1 is MDHEN and CDR2 is SYDVKM in the germline V gene. This CDR3 has 14 residues. CDR3 coding DNA: TGTGCCAGCGGCTCGACAGGGATTCGGGAAAAACTGTTTTTT. Translation gives CASGSTGIREKLFF.

This sequence joins TRBV7-3 and TRBJ2-3, with 9 bases fitting TRBD2. With V trimmed by 4 bases and J by 1 base, 6 bases remained unmatched. The CDR3 covers 16 residues. Germline lookup yields CDR1 SGHTA and CDR2 FQGTGA. CDR3 nucleotides: TGTGCCAGCAGCTCACAAGCGGGGGGAGGCACAGATACGCAGTATTTT. Translated: CASSSQAGGGTDTQYF.

This clone was seen once. This CDR3 is CASSEGQIRNQPQHF. CDR3 nucleotide sequence: TGTGCCAGCAGTGAGGGACAGATCCGCAATCAGCCCCAGCATTTT. This chain uses TRBV6-1 with TRBJ1-5; 7 bases fit TRBD1. In germline, CDR1 is MNHNS, CDR2 SASEGT. The V gene end was trimmed by 3 bases and the J gene end by 2 bases; junction bases not matched to a gene: 4. This CDR3 contains 15 residues.

The CDR3 protein is CASSPSGNQPQHF. The DNA for the CDR3 is TGCGCCAGCAGCCCATCAGGAAATCAGCCCCAGCATTTT. This chain uses TRBV4-1 with TRBJ1-5; D is uncertain. V was clipped by 4 bases and J by 4 bases, with 8 bases between them. The CDR3 is 13 amino acids. The V gene's germline CDR1 is MGHRA and CDR2 YSYEKL.

The chain is built from TRBV21-1 and TRBJ1-2. TRBV21-1 is described as a pseudogene. This CDR3 has 11 residues. The CDR3 here is CASSNLDGYTF. CDR3 DNA sequence: TGTGCCAGCAGCAATCTTGATGGCTACACCTTC.

The rearrangement joins TRBV20-1 to TRBJ1-1, with TRBD1 matching 7 bases. This CDR3 region has 14 residues. Germline V lookup: CDR1 DFQATT, CDR2 SNEGSKA (reference sequence). Trimming took 3 bases from V and 0 from J; bases not matched to a gene: 4. CDR3 bases: TGCAGTGCTAGTCACAGGGGCATGAACACTGAAGCTTTCTTT. It yields the protein CSASHRGMNTEAFF.

V gene TRBV10-1 combines with J gene TRBJ2-1; TRBD1 agrees at 10 bases. Germline V gene sequence: CDR1 WNHNN, CDR2 SYGVQD (reference sequence). V trimming: 2 bases; J trimming: 7 bases; junction bases outside the gene matches: 11. CDR3 size: 17 residues. CDR3: CASSEGGQGRWVNEQFF. CDR3 DNA: TGCGCCAGCAGTGAGGGGGGACAGGGGCGTTGGGTAAATGAGCAGTTCTTC.

The chain is built from TRBV19 and TRBJ1-4; 10 bases map to TRBD1. The CDR3 is 18 residues long. The ends lost 5 bases at V and 3 bases at J; junction bases unmatched: 12. The germline V gene has CDR1 LNHDA and CDR2 SQIVND (reference sequence). The CDR3 loop is CASSSGTGEAVANEKLFF. In nucleotides, the CDR3 is TGTGCCAGTAGTTCAGGGACAGGGGAGGCCGTGGCTAATGAAAAACTGTTTTTT.

This clone appeared a single time. This chain joins TRBV7-2 and TRBJ1-5, with D possibly being TRBD1 (6 bases). Trimming left V 5 bases short and J 5 bases short, with 13 bases between. This CDR3 comprises 14 residues. Germline V gene data show CDR1 as SGHTA and CDR2 as FQGNSA. CDR3 amino acids: CASSLLSGDQPQHF. In DNA form, the CDR3 reads TGTGCCAGCAGCCTCTTATCAGGGGATCAGCCCCAGCATTTT.

The gene calls are TRBV2 and TRBJ1-1; D is ambiguous. With 4 bases removed from V and 0 bases from J, the gap between germline ends came to 12 bases. Germline loops: CDR1 SNHLY, CDR2 FYNNEI. The length of the CDR3 is 15 residues. CDR3 in amino acids: CASSALQVMNTEAFF. Here the CDR3 DNA reads TGTGCCAGCAGTGCCTTACAAGTCATGAACACTGAAGCTTTCTTT.